The clone carrying this TCR beta chain was seen once. In the original analysis: Reference gene primer amplification in the assay estimated nucleated cell counts. The table came from immunoSEQ multiplex PCR; TCRdb's copy has only in-frame clones and leaves some out. The D gene and trimming were derived from the DNA, and the V and J assignments and clone size from that table. The table records 90,000 to 95,000 clones, around 88% of them present only once. These data come from a study of blood T cell repertoires in COVID-19. Study information: T cells, B-cell-depleted T cells, or PBMCs provided the cDNA or gDNA that served as material.

The CDR3 is 17 amino acids. V lost 6 bases, J lost 0 bases, and 11 bases stayed unmatched. The germline V gene encodes CDR1 MDHEN and CDR2 SYDVKM. The sequence was collected from an older woman with acute or convalescent COVID-19. This chain links TRBV28 with TRBJ1-2; TRBD1 matches at 9 bases. The material sequenced was peripheral blood. For the CDR3, the DNA is TGTGCCAGCAGACCCGGACAGGGGCGCCGGACTAACTATGGCTACACCTTC. Protein product: CASRPGQGRRTNYGYTF.